What follows are 25 T cell receptor beta chains derived from one specimen sequenced in a study of Graves' ophthalmopathy and Graves' hyperthyroidism. RNA transcripts yielded amplified TCR beta CDR3 regions. The workflow started with a first-round RT-PCR run with HTBI primers and then moved on to a second-round multiplex PCR. Via MiXCR, TCRdb re-called the multiplex PCR reads, giving one row per CDR3 protein. The sample lists fewer than 650,000 distinct CDR3 sequences, around a fifth occurring once. Sequencing was performed on peripheral blood. The receptors derive from a woman aged 18-35 years with stable Graves' hyperthyroidism. Some clones in this sample may be carry-over from other donors' samples.

This clonotype was detected many times. The chain has TRBV6-1 and TRBJ1-1; no definite D call. V lost 10 bases, J lost 3 bases, and 15 bases lay in between. Germline V gives CDR1 MNHNS, CDR2 SASEGT. There are 13 residues in the CDR3. The CDR3: CATTGQRDTEAFF. CDR3 DNA sequence: TGTGCCACCACCGGGCAAAGGGACACTGAAGCTTTCTTT.

In its sample, this clonotype was seen many times. V and J are TRBV12-3 or TRBV12-4 and TRBJ2-7; 11 bases match TRBD1. V shed 6 bases and J 5 bases; nucleotides not matched to a gene: 9. This CDR3 spans 15 amino acids. CDR3 region: CASRSGTGGFNEQYF. CDR3 sequence (DNA): TGTGCCAGCAGATCCGGGACAGGGGGTTTCAACGAGCAGTACTTC.

In this sample, this clonotype turned up many times. The chain uses TRBV2 and TRBJ1-2; the D is unclear. V gave up 2 bases and J gave up 6 bases, with 10 bases separating them. Germline V gives CDR1 SNHLY, CDR2 FYNNEI. There are 13 residues in the CDR3. In nucleotides, the CDR3 is TGTGCCAGCAGTGAATTAGGGCCTGATGGCTACACCTTC. Translating gives CASSELGPDGYTF.

This clonotype was recorded many times. This sequence joins TRBV5-1 and TRBJ1-1; a weak D match, TRBD1 (5 bases). Germline assignment: CDR1 SGHRS and CDR2 YFSETQ. V dropped 4 bases and J dropped 4 bases, with 14 bases sitting between them. The CDR3 is 14 amino acids. The CDR3: CASSQEAGITEAFF. In nucleotides, the CDR3 is TGCGCCAGCAGCCAAGAGGCAGGGATCACTGAAGCTTTCTTT.

This clonotype was observed at least ten times. The rearrangement joins TRBV19 to TRBJ1-5, with TRBD1 matching over 7 bases. The CDR3 covers 19 residues. Germline V gene lookup returns CDR1 LNHDA and CDR2 SQIVND (reference sequence). Trimming at V came to 4 bases and at J to 0 bases, leaving 15 bases not matched to a gene. In DNA form, the CDR3 reads TGTGCCAGTAGTACCCCGACAGGGCCAAAAGAATATAGCAATCAGCCCCAGCATTTT. Its protein is CASSTPTGPKEYSNQPQHF.

The CDR3 reads CASSRLAGGRSETQYF. The DNA of the CDR3 is TGTGCCAGCAGCAGACTAGCGGGGGGGAGGTCGGAGACCCAGTACTTC. V is TRBV11-2 and J is TRBJ2-5; TRBD2 matches 14 bases. J gave up 5 bases and V 5 bases, and 7 bases lay outside the gene matches. Germline values: CDR1 SGHAT, CDR2 FQNNGV. CDR3 size: 16 residues.

This clonotype occurred many times. V is TRBV5-6 and J is TRBJ2-5; TRBD2 matches at 7 bases. CDR1 SGHDT and CDR2 YYEEEE come from the germline V gene. The CDR3 length is 14 residues. After removal of 4 bases from V and 3 bases from J, the junction contained 6 bases not matched to a gene. CDR3 bases: TGTGCCAGCAGCGGACTCAGCGGGGAAGAGACCCAGTACTTC. Protein: CASSGLSGEETQYF.

Many counts were recorded for this clonotype. Here the CDR3 reads CSVGGGVILGTEAFF. As DNA, the CDR3 is TGCAGCGTTGGAGGGGGAGTCATTTTGGGGACTGAAGCTTTCTTT. The chain recombines TRBV29-1 with TRBJ1-1; perhaps TRBD1 as D (6 bases). Germline-derived CDR1 and CDR2 are SQVTM and ANQGSEA. V lost 4 bases, J lost 5 bases, and 20 bases lay in between. CDR3 size: 15 residues.

This clonotype was detected many times. This chain joins TRBV3-1 and TRBJ1-6, with 7 bases identical to TRBD1. The length of the CDR3 is 14 residues. Germline assignment: CDR1 LGHDT and CDR2 YNNKEL (reference sequence). V was pared by 4 bases and J by 7 bases, with 4 bases of the junction left unmatched. The CDR3: CASSPQDRNSPLHF. DNA of the CDR3: TGTGCCAGCAGCCCCCAGGACAGGAATTCACCCCTCCACTTT.

This clonotype occurred many times. The gene calls are TRBV6-2 or TRBV6-3 and TRBJ1-1; no firm D call. Trimming removed 6 bases from V and 0 bases from J, with 11 bases in between. The CDR3 loop spans 14 amino acids. Germline CDR1 and CDR2: MNHEY and SVGEGT. CDR3 sequence: CASRTGIMNTEAFF. In nucleotides, the CDR3 is TGTGCCAGCAGGACCGGGATAATGAACACTGAAGCTTTCTTT.

The CDR3 spells CASSLGQGTSPLHF. CDR3 nucleotides: TGTGCCAGCAGCTTAGGACAGGGGACTTCACCCCTCCACTTT. The V call is TRBV11-3, the J call TRBJ1-6, with TRBD1 matching 8 bases. Germline-derived CDR1 and CDR2 are SGHNT and YENEEA. After removal of 1 base from V and 9 bases from J, the junction contained 2 bases not matched to a gene. The CDR3 totals 14 residues.

This clonotype was seen at least ten times. The V call is TRBV2, the J call TRBJ2-7; 10 bases match TRBD2. Trimming removed 4 bases from V and 1 base from J; junction bases left unmatched: 7. Germline loops: CDR1 SNHLY, CDR2 FYNNEI. The CDR3 has 16 amino acids. The CDR3 is CASSAQASGSSYEQYF. The CDR3 nucleotides read TGTGCCAGCAGTGCCCAAGCTAGCGGGAGTTCCTACGAGCAGTACTTC.

This clonotype was observed a few times. V and J are TRBV20-1 and TRBJ1-3; D may be TRBD1 (5 bases). Looked up from germline, CDR1 is DFQATT and CDR2 is SNEGSKA (reference sequence). V lost 3 bases to trimming and J lost 3 bases, with 9 bases between them. The CDR3 spans 13 residues. CDR3 amino acids: CSASAGFGNTIYF. CDR3 coding DNA: TGCAGTGCTAGTGCAGGGTTTGGAAACACCATATATTTT.

Regarding this clonotype: With a much larger clone just one base away, this may be a read error. This CDR3 is CAGSADANSPLHF. Written as DNA, the CDR3 is TGTGCCGGCAGTGCGGATGCAAATTCACCCCTCCACTTT. V usage is TRBV6-1 and J usage is TRBJ1-6; D unresolved. The CDR3 covers 13 residues. Germline V lookup: CDR1 MNHNS, CDR2 SASEGT.

This clonotype came up many times. This chain uses TRBV12-3 or TRBV12-4 with TRBJ2-7, with 8 bases identical to TRBD1. The CDR3 sequence is 14 residues long. V trimming: 3 bases; J trimming: 6 bases; junction bases outside the gene matches: 7. This chain's CDR3 is CASSLRTGYPEQYF. CDR3 sequence (DNA): TGTGCCAGCAGTTTGAGGACAGGGTATCCCGAGCAGTACTTC.

V gene TRBV10-2 combines with J gene TRBJ1-5, with 7 nucleotides matching TRBD1. J lost 7 bases, V lost 2 bases, and 8 bases had no gene match. CDR1 and CDR2 (germline): WSHSY, SAAADI. CDR3 size: 15 residues. The CDR3 DNA reads as TGCGCCAGCAGTGAGCCCGGACAGGCCGGACAGCCCCAGCATTTT. Residues: CASSEPGQAGQPQHF.

The chain links TRBV6-1 to TRBJ1-1; D is undetermined. This CDR3 has 14 amino acids. With 7 bases removed from V and 2 bases from J, the gap between germline ends came to 14 bases. Germline V gives CDR1 MNHNS, CDR2 SASEGT. CDR3 in amino acids: CASTAAGINTEAFF. CDR3 nucleotide sequence: TGTGCCAGCACAGCGGCAGGCATCAACACTGAAGCTTTCTTT.

This clonotype has a count of ten or more. This sequence joins TRBV6-5 and TRBJ2-7, with D possibly called TRBD1 or TRBD2 (5 bases each). The CDR3 sequence is 15 residues long. V gave up 5 bases and J gave up 0 bases, with 14 bases separating them. Germline CDR1 MNHEY, CDR2 SVGAGI. CDR3 DNA: TGTGCCAGCAGTCACCGGGACCATCCCTCCTACGAGCAGTACTTC. Residues: CASSHRDHPSYEQYF.

This clonotype has a count of ten or more. This chain joins TRBV12-3 or TRBV12-4 and TRBJ2-6; D is unclear. Trimming left V 4 bases short and J 0 bases short, with 16 bases between. This CDR3 is 18 amino acids long. This CDR3 reads CASSYRVTSHSGANVLTF. The DNA of the CDR3 is TGTGCCAGCAGTTATCGGGTGACCTCGCACTCTGGGGCCAACGTCCTGACTTTC.

V gene TRBV14 combines with J gene TRBJ1-5; D gene unclear. Per germline, CDR1 SGHDN and CDR2 FVKESK. CDR3 length: 12 residues. V was cut by 2 bases and J by 6 bases, with 5 bases left in between. CDR3 sequence (DNA): TGTGCCAGCAGCCAACCAGGTCAGCCCCAGCATTTT. It is translated as CASSQPGQPQHF.

The table lists this clonotype with many counts. The rearrangement uses TRBV12-3 or TRBV12-4 and TRBJ2-7, with unresolved D. This CDR3 contains 11 residues. The germline V and J ends were trimmed by 6 bases and 7 bases, with 10 bases remaining between them. CDR3 bases: TGTGCCAGCAGCCCTAGTCGGGAGCAGTACTTC. This sequence encodes CASSPSREQYF.

There are many counts of this clonotype. The V call is TRBV5-1, the J call TRBJ2-2, with no clear D. V lost 4 bases and J 1 base, leaving 14 bases between the germline ends. The CDR3 length is 16 residues. Germline V lookup: CDR1 SGHRS, CDR2 YFSETQ. In DNA form, the CDR3 reads TGCGCCAGCAGCCCCCTTTTGAGTTGGAACACCGGGGAGCTGTTTTTT. This sequence encodes CASSPLLSWNTGELFF.

This clonotype was seen many times. This sequence joins TRBV20-1 and TRBJ2-7; D is perhaps TRBD1 (6 bases). CDR3 length: 13 residues. V lost 6 bases to trimming and J lost 2 bases, with 14 bases between them. CDR1 is DFQATT, CDR2 SNEGSKA, per germline (reference sequence). CDR3 sequence (DNA): TGCAGTGCATTACTGGGACAAACCTACGAGCAGTACTTC. Amino acid sequence: CSALLGQTYEQYF.

A few counts support this clonotype. CDR3 region: CATRDRANEAFF. The CDR3 DNA reads TGTGCCACCCGGGACAGGGCGAATGAAGCTTTCTTT. The V and J genes are TRBV12-3 or TRBV12-4 and TRBJ1-1; 9 bases match TRBD1. The CDR3 extends over 12 amino acids. V was pared by 10 bases and J by 7 bases, with 7 bases of the junction left unmatched.

This chain joins TRBV28 and TRBJ2-5; 7 bases line up with TRBD1. In germline, CDR1 is MDHEN, CDR2 SYDVKM. This CDR3 is 13 amino acids long. V gave up 6 bases and J gave up 3 bases; unmatched junction bases: 4. DNA for the CDR3: TGTGCCAGCAGGAACAGGGGCGAAGAGACCCAGTACTTC. Its protein is CASRNRGEETQYF.